These 32 T cell receptor beta chains originate from one sample sequenced in a study of blood T cell repertoires in COVID-19. Produced via immunoSEQ multiplex PCR; TCRdb's table is partial and in-frame only. The sample gives some 100,000 clones, 80% to 95% of which show up once; 4.5% to 6% is in the top ten. The sample consisted of peripheral blood. These receptors came from a man between 65 and 79 years old with acute or convalescent COVID-19.

The rearrangement links TRBV18 to TRBJ1-1; D perhaps matches TRBD1 (5 bases). The CDR3 is 14 residues long. The germline V and J ends were trimmed by 6 bases and 6 bases, with 17 bases remaining between them. The germline V gene has CDR1 KGHSH and CDR2 LQKENI. CDR3 DNA sequence: TGTGCCAGCTCCCGTACACCAGGGTTCGCTGAAGCTTTCTTT. Translation: CASSRTPGFAEAFF.

The V call is TRBV18, the J call TRBJ2-5; 13 bases map to TRBD2. V gave up 2 bases and J gave up 5 bases; unmatched junction bases: 11. The CDR3 has 18 residues. CDR1 and CDR2 (germline): KGHSH, LQKENI. The CDR3 region has the DNA TGTGCCAGCTCACCAATATTACTAGCGGGAGGGCCGGATGAGACCCAGTACTTC. Its protein is CASSPILLAGGPDETQYF.

This clone was seen once. The genes are TRBV5-6 and TRBJ1-5, with D uncertain. V lost 1 base to trimming and J lost 3 bases, with 2 bases between them. The CDR3 length is 12 residues. CDR1 and CDR2 (germline): SGHDT, YYEEEE. CDR3 region: CASSLYNQPQHF. The CDR3 DNA follows: TGTGCCAGCAGCTTGTACAATCAGCCCCAGCATTTT. The full variable domain, with the rest looked up from reference TRBV5-6 and TRBJ1-5, is DAGVTQSPTHLIKTRGQQVTLRCSPKSGHDTVSWYQQALGQGPQFIFQYYEEEERQRGNFPDRFSGHQFPNYSSELNVNALLLGDSALYLCASSLYNQPQHFGDGTRLSIL.

The chain joins TRBV4-1 to TRBJ1-4, with D hard to call. The CDR3 covers 14 residues. Germline values: CDR1 MGHRA, CDR2 YSYEKL. V lost 4 bases to trimming and J lost 0 bases, with 6 bases between them. The CDR3 is CASSLRATNEKLFF. CDR3 DNA sequence: TGCGCCAGCAGCCTTCGCGCAACTAATGAAAAACTGTTTTTT.

This rearrangement joins TRBV7-2 to TRBJ1-6; 12 bases line up with TRBD1. The ends lost 4 bases at V and 7 bases at J; junction bases unmatched: 5. This CDR3 spans 16 amino acids. CDR1 and CDR2 (germline): SGHTA, FQGNSA. The CDR3 loop reads CASSSRDRGLNSPLHF. CDR3 in DNA: TGTGCCAGCAGCTCCCGGGACAGGGGGCTGAATTCACCCCTCCACTTT.

This rearrangement joins TRBV11-2 to TRBJ1-2; no clear D. V lost 4 bases, J lost 6 bases, and 12 bases lay in between. In germline, CDR1 is SGHAT, CDR2 FQNNGV. The CDR3 consists of 13 residues. CDR3 in DNA: TGTGCCAGCAGCTCCGCACACGGGGATGGCTACACCTTC. Translated: CASSSAHGDGYTF.

This chain joins TRBV4-1 and TRBJ1-2; D might be TRBD1 (6 bases). The CDR3 length is 15 residues. CDR1 and CDR2 (germline): MGHRA, YSYEKL. V lost 2 bases and J 6 bases, leaving 16 bases between the germline ends. CDR3 residues: CASSQIQGNQDGYTF. The CDR3, as DNA: TGCGCCAGCAGCCAAATACAGGGTAATCAGGATGGCTACACCTTC.

The rearrangement joins TRBV27 to TRBJ2-7, with 8 positions matching TRBD1. After removal of 5 bases from V and 6 bases from J, the junction contained 6 bases not matched to a gene. Per the germline V gene, CDR1 is MNHEY and CDR2 is SMNVEV (reference sequence). The CDR3 sequence is 13 residues long. In nucleotides, the CDR3 is TGTGCCAGCAGTGGTCGACAGGGGATCGAGCAGTACTTC. Its translation: CASSGRQGIEQYF.

V usage is TRBV5-1 and J usage is TRBJ1-2; 8 bases fit TRBD1. CDR3 length: 15 amino acids. V trimming: 0 bases; J trimming: 8 bases; junction bases outside the gene matches: 9. Looked up from germline, CDR1 is SGHRS and CDR2 is YFSETQ. The CDR3 region has the DNA TGCGCCAGCAGCTTGGACGCTCAGGGGGCGAGGGGCTACACCTTC. Protein product: CASSLDAQGARGYTF. The full variable domain, rest sourced from reference TRBV5-1 and TRBJ1-2, is KAGVTQTPRYLIKTRGQQVTLSCSPISGHRSVSWYQQTPGQGLQFLFEYFSETQRNKGNFPGRFSGRQFSNSRSEMNVSTLELGDSALYLCASSLDAQGARGYTFGSGTRLTVV.

The rearrangement links TRBV20-1 to TRBJ1-2; D remains ambiguous. CDR3 length: 13 residues. Germline V gives CDR1 DFQATT, CDR2 SNEGSKA (reference sequence). The germline V and J ends were trimmed by 3 bases and 1 base, with 9 bases remaining between them. The chain's CDR3 is CSASNPFNYGYTF. In DNA, the CDR3 is TGCAGTGCTAGTAATCCCTTTAACTATGGCTACACCTTC.

On this clone itself: Germline is not matched at one junction end, which may reflect a read error. This chain links TRBV9 with TRBJ1-2; the D is unclear. CDR3 length equals 12 residues. Germline loops: CDR1 SGDLS, CDR2 YYNGEE. In nucleotides, the CDR3 is TGTGCCAGCAACGTAGGAGGGTATGGCTACACCTTC. This encodes CASNVGGYGYTF.

CDR3 in DNA: TGTGCCAGCTCACCACCGGTCGTAACAGGGACTGGAAACACCATATATTTT. It specifies CASSPPVVTGTGNTIYF. The gene calls are TRBV18 and TRBJ1-3, with D perhaps TRBD1 (6 bases). Between the trimmed V and J ends, which lost 0 bases and 2 bases, there was a span of 14 bases. Looked up from germline, CDR1 is KGHSH and CDR2 is LQKENI. The CDR3 has 17 amino acids.

V and J are TRBV9 and TRBJ1-1, with D maybe TRBD1 (6 bases). The CDR3 length is 15 residues. The ends were cut back, 2 bases at V and 0 bases at J, with 11 bases in the middle. Germline V gives CDR1 SGDLS, CDR2 YYNGEE. The CDR3 protein is CASSVDQGLNTEAFF. The CDR3 bases are TGTGCCAGCAGCGTTGATCAGGGGCTGAACACTGAAGCTTTCTTT.

Only a few counts were recorded for this clone. The V gene is TRBV11-2, the J gene TRBJ1-2, with 9 bases lining up with TRBD1. Per the germline V gene, CDR1 is SGHAT and CDR2 is FQNNGV. The CDR3 has 14 amino acids. The trim removed 5 bases at V and 4 bases at J, leaving 5 bases unmatched. CDR3 nucleotides: TGTGCCAGCAGCCCAGAACAGGGGGCCTATGGCTACACCTTC. Its protein is CASSPEQGAYGYTF.

In DNA form, the CDR3 reads TGTGCCAGCAGTCCACGGACAGATAGCAATCAGCCCCAGCATTTT. Its protein is CASSPRTDSNQPQHF. The chain carries TRBV28 and TRBJ1-5; weak D call: TRBD1 (6 bases). The CDR3 extends over 15 amino acids. From germline, CDR1 is MDHEN and CDR2 SYDVKM. With 5 bases removed from V and 0 bases from J, the gap between germline ends came to 11 bases.

This chain joins TRBV20-1 and TRBJ2-7; perhaps TRBD1 as D (5 bases). Per germline, CDR1 DFQATT and CDR2 SNEGSKA (reference sequence). The CDR3 extends over 10 amino acids. CDR3 region: CGVRGNEQYF. The CDR3 nucleotides read TGCGGGGTTAGGGGTAACGAGCAGTACTTC.

The chain carries TRBV7-9 and TRBJ1-2; D is possibly TRBD1 (5 bases). Germline CDR1 SEHNR, CDR2 FQNEAQ (reference sequence). The V end was cut by 4 bases, the J end by 4 bases, with 10 bases between. The CDR3 is made up of 13 amino acids. Here the CDR3 DNA reads TGTGCCAGCAGCTCGGACACCGTCTATGGCTACACCTTC. This sequence encodes CASSSDTVYGYTF.

This chain uses TRBV6-5 with TRBJ2-6, with D possibly being TRBD1 (5 bases). CDR3 length equals 15 residues. Germline lookup yields CDR1 MNHEY and CDR2 SVGAGI. Trimming stripped 5 bases from V and 1 base from J, with 9 bases between. In DNA, the CDR3 is TGTGCCAGCAGTCCACCAGGGTCTGGGGCCAACGTCCTGACTTTC. Translated: CASSPPGSGANVLTF.

This chain uses TRBV10-1 with TRBJ1-1, with TRBD1 matching 9 bases. There are 14 residues in the CDR3. The germline gives CDR1 WNHNN, CDR2 SYGVQD (reference sequence). Losses at the gene ends were 9 bases for V and 7 bases for J; bases not matched to a gene: 12. In DNA, the CDR3 is TGCGCCAGTGCTCGAGGACAGGGGACCTATGAAGCTTTCTTT. Residues: CASARGQGTYEAFF.

The rearrangement uses TRBV4-3 and TRBJ2-5; 12 positions match TRBD2. Germline CDR1 reads LGHNA; CDR2 reads YSLEER. The CDR3 covers 17 residues. Trimming cost V 1 base and J 3 bases; bases outside gene matches: 6. This chain's CDR3 is CASSQGPRTSGKETQYF. CDR3 in DNA: TGCGCCAGCAGCCAAGGCCCCCGGACTAGCGGGAAAGAGACCCAGTACTTC.

This chain joins TRBV7-9 and TRBJ2-6, with TRBD1 matching 9 bases. Losses at the gene ends were 3 bases for V and 4 bases for J; bases not matched to a gene: 4. The CDR3 length is 16 residues. Germline CDR1 SEHNR, CDR2 FQNEAQ (reference sequence). In DNA, the CDR3 is TGTGCCAGCAGCTTGGGACAGGGTCTCGGGGCCAACGTCCTGACTTTC. Translating gives CASSLGQGLGANVLTF.

This clone was recorded only once. The V call is TRBV19, the J call TRBJ1-3, with unresolved D. Germline CDR1 and CDR2: LNHDA and SQIVND (reference sequence). V was pared by 4 bases and J by 0 bases, with 4 bases between. This CDR3 region has 13 residues. The CDR3 protein is CASSTNSGNTIYF. As DNA, the CDR3 is TGTGCCAGTAGTACTAACTCTGGAAACACCATATATTTT.

J is TRBJ2-1 and V is TRBV6-5, with 12 bases that match TRBD2. The CDR3 length is 15 residues. Looked up from germline, CDR1 is MNHEY and CDR2 is SVGAGI. J was trimmed by 7 bases and V by 8 bases; bases with no gene match: 9. The CDR3 DNA follows: TGTGCCAGCCGGCGGCTAGCGGGGGGGTCTAATGAGCAGTTCTTC. Translating it yields CASRRLAGGSNEQFF.

The CDR3 region has the DNA TGTGCCAGTAGGGGACAGGGCACCGGGGAGCTGTTTTTT. Encoded protein: CASRGQGTGELFF. V and J are TRBV19 and TRBJ2-2, with TRBD1 matching 9 bases. The germline CDR1 and CDR2 sequences are LNHDA and SQIVND (reference sequence). V shed 6 bases, J shed 4 bases, and the junction held 0 bases outside the gene matches. This CDR3 contains 13 residues.

The V and J genes are TRBV7-9 and TRBJ1-3; 9 nucleotides agree with TRBD1. Germline CDR1 reads SEHNR; CDR2 reads FQNEAQ (reference sequence). Trimming cost V 5 bases and J 4 bases; bases outside gene matches: 3. The CDR3 runs 14 residues. CDR3 bases: TGTGCCAGCAGCCCTGGGACAGGGGGAAACACCATATATTTT. It yields the protein CASSPGTGGNTIYF.

The CDR3 region has the DNA TGTGCCAGCAGCCTTCCCCAATCGGGCACTGAAGCTTTCTTT. It translates to CASSLPQSGTEAFF. The chain has TRBV2 and TRBJ1-1; D is unclear. The V end was cut by 6 bases, the J end by 4 bases, with 15 bases between. In germline, CDR1 is SNHLY, CDR2 FYNNEI. This CDR3 is built from 14 residues.

This chain links TRBV7-2 with TRBJ1-1, with D possibly TRBD1 on 6 matching bases. Between the trimmed V and J ends, which lost 0 bases and 5 bases, there was a span of 13 bases. The CDR3 is made up of 15 amino acids. The germline V gene has CDR1 SGHTA and CDR2 FQGNSA. This CDR3 is CASSLAGQLETEAFF. The CDR3 nucleotides are TGTGCCAGCAGCTTAGCGGGACAACTGGAAACTGAAGCTTTCTTT.

The gene calls are TRBV30 and TRBJ1-3; D remains ambiguous. The V gene lost 1 base and the J gene lost 0 bases, with 4 bases spanning the gap. CDR3 length: 13 residues. Germline V CDR1 and CDR2: GTSNPN, SVGIG (reference sequence). The CDR3 protein is CAWSAGSGNTIYF. The CDR3 DNA follows: TGTGCCTGGAGTGCCGGCTCTGGAAACACCATATATTTT.

The V call is TRBV18, the J call TRBJ1-2; the D gene is possibly TRBD1 (6 bases). CDR1 and CDR2 from the germline V gene are KGHSH and LQKENI. The CDR3 is 15 amino acids. Deletions cut 5 bases from V and 1 base from J, with 14 bases between. The CDR3 DNA sequence: TGTGCCAGCTCAACCACGGGACAACTTAACTATGGCTACACCTTC. Translated, it gives CASSTTGQLNYGYTF.

V usage is TRBV30 and J usage is TRBJ1-1, with D possibly being TRBD1 (6 bases). V lost 2 bases to trimming and J lost 5 bases, with 12 bases between them. CDR1 and CDR2 from the germline V gene are GTSNPN and SVGIG (reference sequence). The CDR3 is made up of 13 amino acids. CDR3 region: CAWSFSQGTEAFF. CDR3 coding DNA: TGTGCCTGGAGTTTCTCCCAGGGGACTGAAGCTTTCTTT.

The J gene is TRBJ1-5, the V gene TRBV4-1; no clear D gene. The CDR3 covers 16 residues. Trimming shortened V by 1 base and J by 0 bases, and 10 bases separated the two germline ends. CDR1 is MGHRA and CDR2 is YSYEKL in the germline V gene. CDR3 sequence reads: CASSQVTRYSNQPQHF. CDR3 bases: TGCGCCAGCAGCCAAGTGACAAGATATAGCAATCAGCCCCAGCATTTT.

The rearrangement joins TRBV6-5 to TRBJ1-2; D is undetermined. V lost 2 bases to trimming and J lost 6 bases, with 10 bases between them. Germline-derived CDR1 and CDR2 are MNHEY and SVGAGI. The length of the CDR3 is 13 residues. CDR3 sequence: CASSYLPSHGYTF. The CDR3 nucleotides are TGTGCCAGCAGTTACCTACCTAGTCATGGCTACACCTTC.